The rows below give T cell receptor beta chains drawn from one sample of a study of blood T cell repertoires in COVID-19. Produced via immunoSEQ multiplex PCR; TCRdb's table is partial and in-frame only. The repertoire holds approximately 120,000 clones, with around 88% as singletons. Specimen: peripheral blood. The receptors stem from a human donor with acute or convalescent COVID-19. The donor label of this sample is uncertain. The CDR3 runs from the conserved cysteine through the conserved F or W. D genes are given only for firm matches. A clone size is listed for some rows: how often the clone was seen (once, few, many), or a class if it is expanded.

V,length,D,J,size,CDR3,DNA
TRBV15,12,NA,TRBJ1-4,NA,CAAGRRGEKLFF,TGTGCCGCGGGGCGGAGAGGGGAAAAACTGTTTTTT
TRBV10-3,14,NA,TRBJ2-2,NA,CAISEVPDTGELFF,TGTGCCATCAGTGAGGTCCCGGACACCGGGGAGCTGTTTTTT
TRBV14,13,NA,TRBJ2-7,NA,CASSLTDRSEQYF,TGTGCCAGCAGCCTAACCGACAGGAGCGAGCAGTACTTC
TRBV4-2,16,NA,TRBJ1-3,once,CASSPRVGSSGNTIYF,TGTGCCAGCAGCCCGCGGGTAGGCAGCTCTGGAAACACCATATATTTT
TRBV19,14,NA,TRBJ1-1,NA,CASGSRRGYTEAFF,TGTGCCAGCGGGTCGCGGAGGGGTTACACTGAAGCTTTCTTT
TRBV4-1,15,TRBD1,TRBJ2-7,few,CASSQPGTGDHEQYF,TGCGCCAGCAGCCAACCCGGGACAGGGGACCACGAGCAGTACTTC
TRBV14,18,NA,TRBJ2-1,NA,CASSQDSLLRLNNNEQFF,TGTGCCAGCAGCCAAGATTCCCTCTTGAGACTGAATAACAATGAGCAGTTCTTC
TRBV7-8,13,NA,TRBJ2-7,NA,CASSSLNTGEQYF,TGTGCCAGCAGCTCGCTGAATACAGGGGAGCAGTACTTC
TRBV5-8,20,TRBD1,TRBJ1-5,NA,CASRVPFGTARAYSNQPQHF,TGTGCCAGCAGAGTACCCTTCGGGACAGCGAGAGCCTATAGCAATCAGCCCCAGCATTTT
TRBV2,13,TRBD1,TRBJ1-2,NA,CASSGDRRYGYTF,TGTGCCAGCAGTGGGGACAGGCGATATGGCTACACCTTC
TRBV6-2/TRBV6-3,16,NA,TRBJ2-5,NA,CASSPRGQVGGETQYF,TGTGCCAGCAGTCCGAGAGGACAGGTCGGAGGGGAGACCCAGTACTTC
TRBV19,18,TRBD1,TRBJ2-3,NA,CASSPGQGAKGMTDTQYF,TGTGCCAGTAGCCCGGGACAGGGGGCAAAGGGGATGACAGATACGCAGTATTTT
TRBV4-1,17,NA,TRBJ1-4,NA,CASSQQARVFNNEKLFF,TGCGCCAGCAGCCAACAGGCGAGGGTCTTTAATAATGAAAAACTGTTTTTT
TRBV7-8,12,NA,TRBJ1-4,NA,CASSLWGRKLFF,TGTGCCAGCAGCTTGTGGGGGAGGAAACTGTTTTTT
TRBV7-2,17,TRBD1,TRBJ1-2,NA,CASSPSYDAGGLNGYTF,TGTGCCAGCAGCCCAAGTTATGACGCAGGGGGCCTCAATGGCTACACCTTC
TRBV10-3,14,NA,TRBJ1-1,NA,CAISGGLMNTEAFF,TGTGCCATCAGTGGGGGGCTTATGAACACTGAAGCTTTCTTT
TRBV5-1,14,TRBD1,TRBJ1-2,NA,CASSVQGARDGYTF,TGCGCCAGCAGCGTACAGGGGGCGCGCGATGGCTACACCTTC
TRBV7-2,15,TRBD2,TRBJ2-7,NA,CASSLRTSGSYEQYF,TGTGCCAGCAGCCTTAGGACTAGCGGGTCCTACGAGCAGTACTTC
TRBV18,15,NA,TRBJ2-3,NA,CASSPSLAGTDTQYF,TGTGCCAGCTCACCATCCCTAGCCGGAACAGATACGCAGTATTTT
TRBV11-2,16,NA,TRBJ1-2,NA,CASSPSQARPSYGYTF,TGTGCCAGCAGCCCCTCCCAGGCCCGGCCTTCCTATGGCTACACCTTC
TRBV7-2,16,TRBD1,TRBJ1-2,NA,CASSRGIQTGNYGYTF,TGTGCCAGCAGCAGGGGGATACAGACAGGGAACTATGGCTACACCTTC
TRBV12-3/TRBV12-4,13,NA,TRBJ1-6,few,CAIGRGYNSPLHF,TGTGCCATCGGAAGAGGGTATAATTCACCCCTCCACTTT
TRBV7-3,14,NA,TRBJ1-4,NA,CASNSGTSNEKLFF,TGTGCCAGCAACTCGGGGACAAGTAATGAAAAACTGTTTTTT
TRBV27,16,TRBD1,TRBJ2-2,NA,CASSFDRGFNTGELFF,TGTGCCAGCAGTTTCGACAGGGGGTTTAACACCGGGGAGCTGTTTTTT